This T cell receptor (beta chain) was profiled in a study of T cell responses to AZD1222 COVID-19 vaccine. Regarding the study as a whole: The reported proportion of spike-specific TCRs targeting unmutated variant regions was nearly half. Mostly white British, mostly female donors; authors suggested clonal diversity may be underestimated. There were repertoire samples only from the period after the peak T cell response. Only a handful of AZD1222 recipients tested seropositive at baseline.

This CDR3 region has 13 residues. J was trimmed by 6 bases and V by 6 bases; bases with no gene match: 4. Germline assignment: CDR1 MNHEY and CDR2 SVGAGI. The assay was immunoSEQ multiplex PCR, and TCRdb's table has in-frame clones only and misses some. The data hold 95,000 to 150,000 clones, with about 90% observed a single time. This clone was seen more than once but under ten times. Its antigen remains unidentified. This TCR derives from an adult in good health. Sequenced here: peripheral blood, sampled on day 0 of AZD1222 vaccination. The genes are TRBV6-5 and TRBJ2-2, with TRBD2 identical over 7 bases. For the CDR3, the DNA is TGTGCCAGCAGCCGGGCGGGGGCCGGGGAGCTGTTTTTT. This sequence encodes CASSRAGAGELFF.